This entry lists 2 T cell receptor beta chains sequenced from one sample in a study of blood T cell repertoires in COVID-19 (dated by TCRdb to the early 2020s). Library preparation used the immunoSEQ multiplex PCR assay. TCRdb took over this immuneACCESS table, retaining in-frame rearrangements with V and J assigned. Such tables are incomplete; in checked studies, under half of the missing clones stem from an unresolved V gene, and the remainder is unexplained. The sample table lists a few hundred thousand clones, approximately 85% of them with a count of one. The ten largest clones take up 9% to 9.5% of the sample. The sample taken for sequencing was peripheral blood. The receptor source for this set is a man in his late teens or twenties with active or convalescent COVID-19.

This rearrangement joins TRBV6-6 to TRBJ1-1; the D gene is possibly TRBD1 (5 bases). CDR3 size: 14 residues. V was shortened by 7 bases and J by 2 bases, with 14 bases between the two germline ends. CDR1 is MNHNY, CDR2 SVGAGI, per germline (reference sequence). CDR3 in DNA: TGTGCCAGCACCGAACGGGGGACTAACACTGAAGCTTTCTTT. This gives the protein CASTERGTNTEAFF.

The CDR3, as DNA: TGCGCCAGCAGCCAGCGAGGGGGTTACACCGGGGAGCTGTTTTTT. Its protein product is CASSQRGGYTGELFF. The chain carries TRBV4-3 and TRBJ2-2, with TRBD1 as a possible D gene (6 bases). V was shortened by 3 bases and J by 3 bases, with 11 bases between the two germline ends. Germline-derived CDR1 and CDR2 are LGHNA and YSLEER. The CDR3 contains 15 residues.